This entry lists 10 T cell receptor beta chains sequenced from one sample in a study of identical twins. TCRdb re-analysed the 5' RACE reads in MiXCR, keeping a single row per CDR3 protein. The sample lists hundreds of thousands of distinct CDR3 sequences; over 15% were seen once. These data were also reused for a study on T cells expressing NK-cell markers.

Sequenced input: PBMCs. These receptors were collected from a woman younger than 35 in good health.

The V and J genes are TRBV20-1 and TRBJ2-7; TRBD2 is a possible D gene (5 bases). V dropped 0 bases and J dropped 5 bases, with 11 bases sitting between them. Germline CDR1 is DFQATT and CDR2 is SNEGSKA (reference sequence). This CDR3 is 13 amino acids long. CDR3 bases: TGCAGTGCTAGAGATTGGGGAGTTAACGAGCAGTACTTC. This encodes CSARDWGVNEQYF.

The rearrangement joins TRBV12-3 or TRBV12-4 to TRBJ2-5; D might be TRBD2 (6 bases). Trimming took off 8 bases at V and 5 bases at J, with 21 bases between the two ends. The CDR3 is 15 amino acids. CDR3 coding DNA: TGTGCCAGCTCCCACCCCCCAGTTGGGGGGGAGACCCAGTACTTC. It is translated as CASSHPPVGGETQYF.

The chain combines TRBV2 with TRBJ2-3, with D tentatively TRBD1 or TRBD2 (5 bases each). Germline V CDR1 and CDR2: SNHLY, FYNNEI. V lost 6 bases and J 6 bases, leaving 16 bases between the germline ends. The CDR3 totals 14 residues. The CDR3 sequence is CASRPGWGGDTQYF. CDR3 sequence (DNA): TGTGCCAGCAGACCCGGTTGGGGCGGGGATACGCAGTATTTT.

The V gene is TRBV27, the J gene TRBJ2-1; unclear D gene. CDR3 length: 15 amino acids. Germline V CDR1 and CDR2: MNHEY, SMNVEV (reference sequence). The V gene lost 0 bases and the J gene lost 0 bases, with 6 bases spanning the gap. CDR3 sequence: CASSLSFSSYNEQFF. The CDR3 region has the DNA TGTGCCAGCAGTTTATCTTTCAGCTCCTACAATGAGCAGTTCTTC.

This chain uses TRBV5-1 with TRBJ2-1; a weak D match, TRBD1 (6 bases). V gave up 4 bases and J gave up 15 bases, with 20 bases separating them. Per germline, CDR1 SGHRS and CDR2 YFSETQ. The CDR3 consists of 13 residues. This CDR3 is CASSGTGKPSGFF. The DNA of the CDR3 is TGCGCCAGCAGCGGAACAGGGAAACCCTCAGGGTTCTTC.

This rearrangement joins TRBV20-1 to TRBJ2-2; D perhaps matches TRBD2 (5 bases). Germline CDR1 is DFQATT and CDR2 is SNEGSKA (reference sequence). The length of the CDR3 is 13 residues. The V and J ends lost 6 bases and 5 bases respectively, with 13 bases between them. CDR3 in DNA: TGCAGTGCCCCGGACTCGGGAACCGGGGAGCTGTTTTTT. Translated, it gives CSAPDSGTGELFF.

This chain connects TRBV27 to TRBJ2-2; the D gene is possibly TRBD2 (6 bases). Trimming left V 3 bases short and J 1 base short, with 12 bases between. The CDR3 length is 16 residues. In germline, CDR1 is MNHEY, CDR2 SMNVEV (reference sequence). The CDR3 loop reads CASSFLTGRNTGELFF. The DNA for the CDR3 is TGTGCCAGCAGTTTCCTTACCGGGAGGAACACCGGGGAGCTGTTTTTT.

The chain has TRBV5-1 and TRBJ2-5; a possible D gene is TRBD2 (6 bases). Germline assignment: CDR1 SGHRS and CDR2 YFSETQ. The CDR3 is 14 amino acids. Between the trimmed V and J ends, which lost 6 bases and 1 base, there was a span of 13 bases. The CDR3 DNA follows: TGCGCCAGCACCTCGGGACTTCCCCAAGAGACCCAGTACTTC. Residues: CASTSGLPQETQYF.

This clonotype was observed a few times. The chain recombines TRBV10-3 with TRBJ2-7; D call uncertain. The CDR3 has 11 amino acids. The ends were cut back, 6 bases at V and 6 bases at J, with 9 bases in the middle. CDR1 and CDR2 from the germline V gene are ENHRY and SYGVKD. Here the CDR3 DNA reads TGTGCCATCAGGACACCAACCGAGCAGTACTTC. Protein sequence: CAIRTPTEQYF.

This chain's CDR3 is CSARDRKPRTYGYTF. CDR3 DNA: TGCAGTGCTAGAGATCGAAAACCCCGGACCTATGGCTACACCTTC. The chain links TRBV20-1 to TRBJ1-2; D call uncertain. Germline V CDR1 and CDR2: DFQATT, SNEGSKA (reference sequence). Trimming stripped 0 bases from V and 4 bases from J, with 15 bases between. This CDR3 has 15 amino acids.